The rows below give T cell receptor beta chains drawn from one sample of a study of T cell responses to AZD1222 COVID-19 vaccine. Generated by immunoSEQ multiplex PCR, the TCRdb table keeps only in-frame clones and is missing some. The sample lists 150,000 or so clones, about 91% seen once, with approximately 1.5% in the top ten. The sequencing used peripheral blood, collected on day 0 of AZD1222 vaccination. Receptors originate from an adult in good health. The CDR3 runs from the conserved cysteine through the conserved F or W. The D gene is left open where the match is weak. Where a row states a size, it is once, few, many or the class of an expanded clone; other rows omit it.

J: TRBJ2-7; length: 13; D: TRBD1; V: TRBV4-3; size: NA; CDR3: CASSQGQGSEQYF; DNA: TGCGCCAGCAGCCAAGGACAGGGCAGCGAGCAGTACTTC
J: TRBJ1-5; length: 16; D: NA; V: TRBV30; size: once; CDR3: CAWSVRGKHGNQPQHF; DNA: TGTGCCTGGAGTGTACGGGGGAAACATGGCAATCAGCCCCAGCATTTT
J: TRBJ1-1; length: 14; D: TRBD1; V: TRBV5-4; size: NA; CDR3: CASSLQGAYTEAFF; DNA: TGTGCCAGCAGCTTACAGGGGGCTTACACTGAAGCTTTCTTT
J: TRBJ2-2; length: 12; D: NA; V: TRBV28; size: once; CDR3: CASKEAVGELFF; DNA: TGTGCCAGCAAGGAGGCGGTCGGGGAGCTGTTTTTT
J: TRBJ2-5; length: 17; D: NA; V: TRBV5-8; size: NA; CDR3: CASSLGLEGPFQETQYF; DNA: TGTGCCAGCAGCTTGGGGTTGGAGGGCCCCTTCCAAGAGACCCAGTACTTC
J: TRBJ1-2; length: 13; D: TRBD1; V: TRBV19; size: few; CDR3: CASMDQGAYGYTF; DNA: TGTGCCAGTATGGACCAGGGGGCATATGGCTACACCTTC
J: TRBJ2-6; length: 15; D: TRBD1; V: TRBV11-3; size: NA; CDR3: CASRRQGTGANVLTF; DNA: TGTGCCAGCAGGCGACAGGGAACTGGGGCCAACGTCCTGACTTTC
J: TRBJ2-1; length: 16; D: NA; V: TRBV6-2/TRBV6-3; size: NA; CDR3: CASSYGPTSSYNEQFF; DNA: TGTGCCAGCAGTTACGGACCGACCAGCTCCTACAATGAGCAGTTCTTC
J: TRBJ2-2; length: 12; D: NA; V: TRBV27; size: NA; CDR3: CATRMGHRELFF; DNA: TGTGCCACCAGAATGGGGCACCGGGAGCTGTTTTTT
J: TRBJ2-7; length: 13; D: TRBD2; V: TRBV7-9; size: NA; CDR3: CASSQREESEQYF; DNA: TGTGCCAGCAGCCAGCGGGAGGAGAGCGAGCAGTACTTC
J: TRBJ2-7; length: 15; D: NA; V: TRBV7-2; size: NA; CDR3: CASSLAAGRFDEQYF; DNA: TGTGCCAGCAGCTTAGCGGCTGGGCGGTTCGACGAGCAGTACTTC
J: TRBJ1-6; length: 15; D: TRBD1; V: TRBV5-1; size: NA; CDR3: CASSLSQGANSPLHF; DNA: TGCGCCAGCAGCTTAAGCCAGGGGGCTAATTCACCCCTCCACTTT
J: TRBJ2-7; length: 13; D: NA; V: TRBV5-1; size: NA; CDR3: CASSLESSYEQYF; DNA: TGCGCCAGCAGCTTAGAAAGCTCCTACGAGCAGTACTTC
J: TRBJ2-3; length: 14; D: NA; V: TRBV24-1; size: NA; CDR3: CATSEEYSTDTQYF; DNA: TGTGCCACCTCAGAGGAGTATAGCACAGATACGCAGTATTTT
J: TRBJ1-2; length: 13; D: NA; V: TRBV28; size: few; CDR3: CASNEGSQYGYTF; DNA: TGTGCCAGCAATGAAGGGAGCCAATATGGCTACACCTTC
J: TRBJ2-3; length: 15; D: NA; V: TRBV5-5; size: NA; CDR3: CASSFGLSHADTQYF; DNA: TGTGCCAGCAGCTTCGGACTCTCGCACGCAGATACGCAGTATTTT
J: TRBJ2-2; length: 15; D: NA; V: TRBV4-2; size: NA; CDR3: CASSPRTRNTGELFF; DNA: TGTGCCAGCAGCCCTAGGACTCGAAACACCGGGGAGCTGTTTTTT
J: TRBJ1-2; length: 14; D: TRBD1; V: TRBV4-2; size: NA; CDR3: CASSQPTGVHGYTF; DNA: TGTGCCAGCAGCCAACCCACAGGGGTACATGGCTACACCTTC
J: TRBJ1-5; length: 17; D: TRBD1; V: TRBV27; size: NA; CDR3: CASSPITGTGLSQPQHF; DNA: TGTGCCAGCAGTCCGATCACCGGGACAGGGTTAAGTCAGCCCCAGCATTTT
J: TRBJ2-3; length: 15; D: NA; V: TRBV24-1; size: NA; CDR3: CATSDWTLTGDTQYF; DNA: TGTGCCACCAGTGATTGGACTCTGACAGGAGATACGCAGTATTTT
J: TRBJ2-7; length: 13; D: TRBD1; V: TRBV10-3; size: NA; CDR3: CAISTGVVYEQYF; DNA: TGTGCCATCAGTACAGGGGTCGTCTACGAGCAGTACTTC
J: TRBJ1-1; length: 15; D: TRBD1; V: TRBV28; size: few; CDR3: CASSLPRQGDTEAFF; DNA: TGTGCCAGCAGTCTACCCCGACAGGGGGACACTGAAGCTTTCTTT
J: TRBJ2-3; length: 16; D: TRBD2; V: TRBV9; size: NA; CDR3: CASSVAVAGGTDTQYF; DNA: TGTGCCAGCAGCGTAGCCGTAGCGGGGGGGACAGATACGCAGTATTTT
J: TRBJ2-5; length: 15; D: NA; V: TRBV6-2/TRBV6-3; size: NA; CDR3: CASSYDSGNQETQYF; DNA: TGTGCCAGCAGTTACGACTCGGGGAACCAAGAGACCCAGTACTTC
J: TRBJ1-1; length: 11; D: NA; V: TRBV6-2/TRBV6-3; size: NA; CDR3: CASSRRSEAFF; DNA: TGTGCCAGCAGTCGACGAAGTGAAGCTTTCTTT
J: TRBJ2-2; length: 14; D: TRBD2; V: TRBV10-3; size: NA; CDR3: CAIRKAGEAGELFF; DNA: TGTGCCATCAGGAAAGCGGGAGAGGCCGGGGAGCTGTTTTTT
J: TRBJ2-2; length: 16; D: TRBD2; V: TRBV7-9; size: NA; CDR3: CASSRNPGGLGGELFF; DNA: TGTGCCAGCAGCCGAAACCCGGGGGGACTGGGCGGGGAGCTGTTTTTT
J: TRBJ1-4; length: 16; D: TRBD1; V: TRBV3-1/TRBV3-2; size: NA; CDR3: CASSYPPGGGCEKLFF; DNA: TGTGCCAGCAGCTATCCCCCAGGGGGAGGATGTGAAAAACTGTTTTTT
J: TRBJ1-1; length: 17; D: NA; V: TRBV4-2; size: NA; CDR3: CASSQISSGRSDTEAFF; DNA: TGTGCCAGCAGCCAAATCTCATCGGGGAGGTCGGACACTGAAGCTTTCTTT
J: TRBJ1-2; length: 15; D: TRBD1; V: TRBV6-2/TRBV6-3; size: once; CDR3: CASSQSGGFGYGYTF; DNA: TGTGCCAGCAGTCAATCAGGGGGGTTCGGCTATGGCTACACCTTC
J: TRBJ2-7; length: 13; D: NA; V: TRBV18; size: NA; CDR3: CASSPLGNDEQYF; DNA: TGTGCCAGCTCACCACTCGGGAACGACGAGCAGTACTTC
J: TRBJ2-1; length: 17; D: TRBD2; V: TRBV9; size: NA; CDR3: CASSVGTSGVFYNEQFF; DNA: TGTGCCAGCAGCGTAGGGACTAGCGGAGTCTTCTACAATGAGCAGTTCTTC
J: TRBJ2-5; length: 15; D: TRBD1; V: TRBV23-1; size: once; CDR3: CASSQRDRDKETQYF; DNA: TGCGCCAGCAGTCAACGGGACAGGGATAAAGAGACCCAGTACTTC
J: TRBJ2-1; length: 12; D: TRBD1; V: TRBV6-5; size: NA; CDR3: CAGGTGIDEQFF; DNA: TGTGCCGGGGGGACAGGGATCGATGAGCAGTTCTTC
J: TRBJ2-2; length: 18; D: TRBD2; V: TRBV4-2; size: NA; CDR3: CASSQDLAGGANTGELFF; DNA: TGTGCCAGCAGCCAAGATCTGGCGGGGGGAGCGAACACCGGGGAGCTGTTTTTT
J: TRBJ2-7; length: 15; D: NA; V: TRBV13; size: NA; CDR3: CASSSPQGSEDEQYF; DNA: TGTGCCAGCAGCTCCCCGCAGGGATCGGAGGACGAGCAGTACTTC
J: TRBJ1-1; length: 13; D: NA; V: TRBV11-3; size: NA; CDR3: CASSLEAGLEAFF; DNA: TGTGCCAGCAGCTTAGAGGCGGGACTTGAAGCTTTCTTT
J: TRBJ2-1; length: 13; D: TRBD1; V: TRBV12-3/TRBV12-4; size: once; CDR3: CASRDRGYNEQFF; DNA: TGTGCCAGCCGGGACAGGGGCTACAATGAGCAGTTCTTC
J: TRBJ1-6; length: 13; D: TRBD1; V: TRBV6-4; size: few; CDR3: CASSGQGGSPLHF; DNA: TGTGCCAGCAGCGGACAGGGGGGATCACCCCTCCACTTT
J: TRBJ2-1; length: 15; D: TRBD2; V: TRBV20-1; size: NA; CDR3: CSASEAGFSYNEQFF; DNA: TGCAGTGCTAGTGAAGCGGGGTTCTCCTACAATGAGCAGTTCTTC
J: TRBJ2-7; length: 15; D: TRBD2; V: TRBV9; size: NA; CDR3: CASSVASGGAYEQYF; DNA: TGTGCCAGCAGCGTAGCTAGCGGGGGGGCCTACGAGCAGTACTTC
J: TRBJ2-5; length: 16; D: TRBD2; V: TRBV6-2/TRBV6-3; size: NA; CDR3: CASSSQLAGVKETQYF; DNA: TGTGCCAGCAGTTCCCAACTAGCGGGAGTTAAGGAGACCCAGTACTTC
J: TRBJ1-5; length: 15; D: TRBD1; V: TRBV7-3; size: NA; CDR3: CASSLAGGNNQPQHF; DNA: TGTGCCAGCAGCTTAGCAGGGGGCAACAATCAGCCCCAGCATTTT
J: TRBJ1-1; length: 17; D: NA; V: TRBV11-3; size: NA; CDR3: CASSPSAGMGRSTEAFF; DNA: TGTGCCAGCAGCCCTTCTGCGGGGATGGGGAGGTCCACTGAAGCTTTCTTT
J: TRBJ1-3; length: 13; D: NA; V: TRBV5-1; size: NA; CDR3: CASSFGGSDTIYF; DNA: TGCGCCAGCAGCTTTGGCGGGAGTGACACCATATATTTT
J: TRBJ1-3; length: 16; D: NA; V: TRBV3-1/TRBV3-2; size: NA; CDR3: CASRRSLQGTGNTIYF; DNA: TGTGCCAGCAGGCGTTCGCTACAGGGCACTGGAAACACCATATATTTT
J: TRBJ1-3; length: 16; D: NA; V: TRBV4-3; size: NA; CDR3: CASSQELWPPGNTIYF; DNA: TGCGCCAGCAGCCAAGAGCTATGGCCACCTGGAAACACCATATATTTT
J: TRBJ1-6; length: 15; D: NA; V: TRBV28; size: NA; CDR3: CASSSQGANNSPLHF; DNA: TGTGCCAGCAGTTCCCAAGGGGCCAATAATTCACCCCTCCACTTT
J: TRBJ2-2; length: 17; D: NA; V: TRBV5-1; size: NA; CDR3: CASSSNAGTLITGELFF; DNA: TGCGCCAGCAGCTCAAATGCCGGGACACTCATAACCGGGGAGCTGTTTTTT
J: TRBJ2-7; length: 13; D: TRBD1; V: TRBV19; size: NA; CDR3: CASSPRTGDEQYF; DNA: TGTGCCAGTAGTCCGCGCACAGGGGACGAGCAGTACTTC
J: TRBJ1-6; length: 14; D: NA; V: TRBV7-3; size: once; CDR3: CASSLIGGSSPLHF; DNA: TGTGCCAGCAGCTTGATCGGGGGGAGTTCACCCCTCCACTTT
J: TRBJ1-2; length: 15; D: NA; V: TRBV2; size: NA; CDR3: CASSEPSQPNYGYTF; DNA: TGTGCCAGCAGTGAACCTTCCCAGCCTAACTATGGCTACACCTTC
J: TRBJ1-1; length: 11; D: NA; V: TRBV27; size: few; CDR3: CASSLGSEAFF; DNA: TGTGCCAGCAGTTTAGGATCTGAAGCTTTCTTT